The clone carrying this TCR beta chain appeared many times. Its target is not known. The data originate from a study of CD8 T cells in ankylosing spondylitis. Study observations and caveats: What seemed typical of ankylosing spondylitis blood was a TCR beta motif built from roughly eight highly homologous variants. Disease-linked clones reportedly showed significant enrichment in matched ankylosing spondylitis synovial fluid.

From germline, CDR1 is SGHTA and CDR2 FQGNSA. This CDR3 contains 13 residues. V was clipped by 3 bases and J by 5 bases; unmatched bases: 3. In TCRdb, the 5' RACE reads were re-called with MiXCR into one record per CDR3 protein. This sample has 25,000 to 35,000 distinct CDR3 sequences, with about 7.8% found just once. The TCR originated in a male donor with ankylosing spondylitis or in good health (not recorded which). The sequenced material came from blood, either unsorted or a sorted T cell fraction (not recorded which). This chain joins TRBV7-2 and TRBJ1-2, with 7 bases identical to TRBD1. The CDR3 spells CASSLTGIYGYTF. As DNA, the CDR3 is TGTGCCAGCAGCTTGACAGGGATTTATGGCTACACCTTC.